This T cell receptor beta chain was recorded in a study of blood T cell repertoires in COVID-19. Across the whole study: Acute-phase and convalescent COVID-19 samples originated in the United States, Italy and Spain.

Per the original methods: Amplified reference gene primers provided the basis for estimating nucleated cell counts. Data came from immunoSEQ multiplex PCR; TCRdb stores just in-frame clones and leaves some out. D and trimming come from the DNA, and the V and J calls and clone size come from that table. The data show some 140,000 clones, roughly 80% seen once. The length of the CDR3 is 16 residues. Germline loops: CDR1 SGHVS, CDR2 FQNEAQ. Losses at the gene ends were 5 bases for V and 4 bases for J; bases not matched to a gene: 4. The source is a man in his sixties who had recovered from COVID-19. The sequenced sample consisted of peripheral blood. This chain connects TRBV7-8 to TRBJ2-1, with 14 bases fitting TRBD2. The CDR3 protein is CASSGLAGGLYNEQFF. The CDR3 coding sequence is TGTGCCAGCAGCGGACTAGCGGGGGGCCTTTACAATGAGCAGTTCTTC.